The next 10 T cell receptor beta chains were all read from a single sample in a study of shared T cell receptors in the human thymus. The table came from immunoSEQ multiplex PCR; TCRdb's copy has only in-frame clones and leaves some out. The sample records some 660,000 clones, around 87% being singletons. This sample also appeared in a second study, on human thymus T cells.

The specimen sequenced was thymocytes. These TCRs come from a boy under two years old with a congenital heart defect.

The chain combines TRBV27 with TRBJ1-2, with unresolved D. The CDR3 consists of 14 residues. V gave up 4 bases and J gave up 8 bases, with 17 bases separating them. Germline V gives CDR1 MNHEY, CDR2 SMNVEV (reference sequence). The CDR3 here is CASSYLEGLGGYTF. The CDR3 DNA is TGTGCCAGCAGTTATTTGGAGGGCCTGGGGGGCTACACCTTC.

The CDR3 reads CASSSIAGDSSYEQYF. The CDR3 coding sequence is TGTGCCAGCAGTTCGATAGCGGGAGACTCCTCATACGAGCAGTACTTC. This chain connects TRBV28 to TRBJ2-7; 9 bases line up with TRBD2. With V trimmed by 4 bases and J by 4 bases, 11 bases remained unmatched. The CDR3 contains 16 residues. Germline CDR1 reads MDHEN; CDR2 reads SYDVKM.

The V call is TRBV19, the J call TRBJ1-2; the D gene is possibly TRBD1 (6 bases). The CDR3 sequence is 17 residues long. V was cut by 5 bases and J by 6 bases, with 25 bases left in between. Per germline, CDR1 LNHDA and CDR2 SQIVND (reference sequence). The CDR3 loop is CASSVNTSQGIGDGYTF. In nucleotides, the CDR3 is TGTGCCAGTAGTGTCAACACGTCGCAGGGGATCGGCGATGGCTACACCTTC.

The chain has TRBV29-1 and TRBJ2-1, with 7 positions matching TRBD1. V trimming: 5 bases; J trimming: 1 base; junction bases outside the gene matches: 5. CDR1 SQVTM and CDR2 ANQGSEA come from the germline V gene. This CDR3 spans 14 amino acids. CDR3 sequence (DNA): TGCAGCGTTCCCGACAGGGAGTCCTACAATGAGCAGTTCTTC. Protein product: CSVPDRESYNEQFF.

The rearrangement uses TRBV30 and TRBJ1-3; D may be TRBD1 (6 bases). CDR1 and CDR2 from the germline V gene are GTSNPN and SVGIG (reference sequence). The V gene lost 4 bases and the J gene lost 6 bases, with 13 bases spanning the gap. This CDR3 region has 13 residues. The CDR3 DNA reads as TGTGCCTGGAAACTCTGGGGGCAAAACACCATATATTTT. Amino acids: CAWKLWGQNTIYF.

V and J are TRBV5-1 and TRBJ2-6; 11 nucleotides align to TRBD1. This CDR3 has 18 residues. Trimming removed 0 bases from V and 0 bases from J; junction bases left unmatched: 2. The germline V gene has CDR1 SGHRS and CDR2 YFSETQ. The CDR3, as DNA: TGCGCCAGCAGCTTGGGGGGACAGGGGGTCTCTGGGGCCAACGTCCTGACTTTC. Encoded protein: CASSLGGQGVSGANVLTF.

J is TRBJ2-1 and V is TRBV5-6; TRBD2 aligns across 11 bases. V shed 4 bases and J 8 bases; nucleotides not matched to a gene: 11. Looked up from germline, CDR1 is SGHDT and CDR2 is YYEEEE. CDR3 length: 16 amino acids. The CDR3 spells CASSRGLAGGSDEQFF. The CDR3 bases are TGTGCCAGCAGCCGGGGTCTAGCGGGGGGCAGCGATGAGCAGTTCTTC.

This clone has a single count. The genes are TRBV7-9 and TRBJ2-7; 8 bases agree with TRBD1. The V gene end was trimmed by 5 bases and the J gene end by 5 bases; junction bases not matched to a gene: 8. CDR3 size: 14 residues. Germline CDR1 reads SEHNR; CDR2 reads FQNEAQ (reference sequence). The CDR3 DNA reads as TGTGCCAGCAGCAGAGGACAGGGAATGAACGAGCAGTACTTC. As protein: CASSRGQGMNEQYF.

To note about this clone: The same CDR3 arises from other DNA sequences in this sample as well. The chain has TRBV6-1 and TRBJ2-7; the match to TRBD2 covers 13 bases. The length of the CDR3 is 14 residues. V was clipped by 10 bases and J by 1 base; unmatched bases: 4. The germline V gene has CDR1 MNHNS and CDR2 SASEGT. Here the CDR3 DNA reads TGTGCCACACTAGCGGGAGGGAGTTCCTACGAGCAGTACTTC. Its translation is CATLAGGSSYEQYF.

V usage is TRBV4-3 and J usage is TRBJ2-1, with a possible D match to TRBD1 (5 bases). Germline lookup yields CDR1 LGHNA and CDR2 YSLEER. This CDR3 has 16 amino acids. V was trimmed by 4 bases and J by 4 bases, leaving 17 bases between them. CDR3 nucleotide sequence: TGCGCCAGCAGCCTGACGTGGACAAGTGGGTACAATGAGCAGTTCTTC. Encoded protein: CASSLTWTSGYNEQFF.